Following are 16 T cell receptor beta chains from one sample sequenced in a study of T cell responses to AZD1222 COVID-19 vaccine. Method: immunoSEQ multiplex PCR; TCRdb's copy keeps in-frame clones and lacks some. The sample holds more than 90,000 clones; approximately 91% are singletons and the top ten take approximately 16%. Specimen: peripheral blood, collected 28 days after the second AZD1222 dose. The receptors were sampled from an adult who received the AZD1222 COVID-19 vaccine.

V and J are TRBV7-2 and TRBJ1-2; D uncertain. With 2 bases removed from V and 7 bases from J, the gap between germline ends came to 8 bases. The CDR3 is made up of 12 amino acids. Germline V lookup: CDR1 SGHTA, CDR2 FQGNSA. Written as DNA, the CDR3 is TGTGCCAGCAGCTTAAGAGGGCTTGGCTACACCTTC. Its translation is CASSLRGLGYTF.

This chain links TRBV29-1 with TRBJ1-2, with TRBD1 as a possible D gene (6 bases). This CDR3 spans 12 amino acids. The V and J ends lost 7 bases and 2 bases respectively, with 11 bases between them. Germline-derived CDR1 and CDR2 are SQVTM and ANQGSEA. The CDR3 coding sequence is TGCAGCGGCGGGACACCCAACTATGGCTACACCTTC. This encodes CSGGTPNYGYTF.

The J gene is TRBJ2-3, the V gene TRBV5-1; TRBD2 agrees at 7 bases. The junction had 6 bases not matched to a gene; V was cut back by 5 bases and J by 6 bases. CDR1 is SGHRS, CDR2 YFSETQ, per germline. The CDR3 runs to 13 residues. The CDR3 DNA is TGCGCCAGCAGTCTGGGGGGGTCCGATACGCAGTATTTT. It is translated as CASSLGGSDTQYF.

This clone was found a few times. The genes are TRBV9 and TRBJ2-1; 7 bases fit TRBD1. The CDR3 loop spans 14 amino acids. Germline assignment: CDR1 SGDLS and CDR2 YYNGEE. The V gene end was trimmed by 0 bases and the J gene end by 8 bases; junction bases not matched to a gene: 5. DNA for the CDR3: TGTGCCAGCAGCGTAGGACAGGGAGAGGATGAGCAGTTCTTC. It is translated as CASSVGQGEDEQFF.

The chain couples TRBV5-1 to TRBJ2-3, with 10 positions matching TRBD2. Germline CDR1 SGHRS, CDR2 YFSETQ. V dropped 4 bases and J dropped 0; count of bases not matched to a gene: 8. CDR3 length: 17 residues. In nucleotides, the CDR3 is TGCGCCAGCAGCCGCCTAGGACTAGCGGCTAGCACAGATACGCAGTATTTT. Protein product: CASSRLGLAASTDTQYF.

The chain joins TRBV28 to TRBJ1-6, with TRBD1 identical over 9 bases. With 4 bases clipped from V and 7 bases from J, the junction kept 5 bases outside the gene matches. This CDR3 spans 15 amino acids. The germline V gene encodes CDR1 MDHEN and CDR2 SYDVKM. CDR3 region: CASSSPGQGNSPLHF. CDR3 in DNA: TGTGCCAGCAGTTCCCCCGGACAGGGGAATTCACCCCTCCACTTT.

The rearrangement links TRBV7-9 to TRBJ1-2, with D possibly matching TRBD1 (5 bases). Trimming pared 5 bases from V and 7 bases from J, leaving 11 bases between. Germline CDR1 and CDR2: SEHNR and FQNEAQ (reference sequence). The CDR3 runs 12 residues. The CDR3 loop is CASSDGTFGYTF. As DNA, the CDR3 is TGTGCCAGCAGCGACGGGACGTTTGGCTACACCTTC.

This clone was picked up one time. This chain joins TRBV6-1 and TRBJ1-4; TRBD1 matches at 8 bases. V lost 4 bases and J lost 0; bases outside the gene matches: 10. The germline gives CDR1 MNHNS, CDR2 SASEGT. This CDR3 is 18 amino acids long. The CDR3 loop is CASSGNRGISSTNEKLFF. DNA of the CDR3: TGTGCCAGCAGTGGAAACAGGGGGATATCATCAACTAATGAAAAACTGTTTTTT.

V and J are TRBV21-1 and TRBJ2-1; the D call of TRBD2 is as the table states it, not checked on the DNA. TRBV21-1 is reported as a pseudogene. CDR3 length: 15 residues. In DNA, the CDR3 is TGTGCCAGCCCTCCAAGCAGCGGGAGGGCGTGTGAGCAGTTCTTC. Translation: CASPPSSGRACEQFF.

V is TRBV11-2 and J is TRBJ1-4; 9 bases align to TRBD1. Germline CDR1 SGHAT, CDR2 FQNNGV. The J segment lost 8 bases and the V segment lost 5 bases, leaving 6 bases of the junction unmatched. The CDR3 is 14 residues long. CDR3 sequence reads: CASSLGTGWEKLFF. The CDR3 DNA reads TGTGCCAGCAGCCTAGGGACAGGGTGGGAAAAACTGTTTTTT.

J is TRBJ2-4 and V is TRBV12-3 or TRBV12-4; the D gene is possibly TRBD2 (6 bases). V lost 3 bases and J 7 bases, leaving 7 bases between the germline ends. This CDR3 contains 12 residues. DNA of the CDR3: TGTGCCAGCAGTTTCGCGGGGAACATTCAGTACTTC. Encoded protein: CASSFAGNIQYF.

The V call is TRBV11-1, the J call TRBJ2-2; 9 positions match TRBD1. Trimming took 5 bases from V and 4 from J; bases not matched to a gene: 8. CDR3 length: 16 residues. CDR1 and CDR2 from the germline V gene are SGHAT and FQDESV (reference sequence). The CDR3 coding sequence is TGTGCCAGCAGCCCGAGGGACAGGGCGATCACCGGGGAGCTGTTTTTT. Encoded protein: CASSPRDRAITGELFF.

The CDR3, as DNA: TGTGCCAGCAGGGGTGTCTACGAGCAGTACTTC. This codes for CASRGVYEQYF. The V and J genes are TRBV27 and TRBJ2-7; D is uncertain. Germline CDR1 and CDR2: MNHEY and SMNVEV (reference sequence). With 6 bases removed from V and 3 bases from J, the gap between germline ends came to 6 bases. The CDR3 spans 11 residues.

This chain connects TRBV27 to TRBJ2-2; either TRBD1 or TRBD2 may fit D (6 bases each). There are 16 residues in the CDR3. CDR1 is MNHEY and CDR2 is SMNVEV in the germline V gene (reference sequence). Trimming removed 6 bases at V and 0 bases at J, with 14 bases between. The CDR3 sequence: CASRNNGGANTGELFF. The CDR3 nucleotides are TGTGCCAGCAGAAATAACGGGGGCGCGAACACCGGGGAGCTGTTTTTT.

The chain employs TRBV2 and TRBJ2-1; 10 nucleotides agree with TRBD2. CDR1 is SNHLY and CDR2 is FYNNEI in the germline V gene. The trim removed 6 bases at V and 4 bases at J, leaving 9 bases unmatched. CDR3 size: 16 residues. DNA of the CDR3: TGTGCCAGCAGAAAGACTAGCGGGTTACCTTACAATGAGCAGTTCTTC. Residues: CASRKTSGLPYNEQFF.

V usage is TRBV25-1 and J usage is TRBJ2-2, with D unresolved. CDR3 length equals 14 residues. The V gene's germline CDR1 is MGHDK and CDR2 SYGVNS. Deletions cut 4 bases from V and 6 bases from J, with 12 bases between. The CDR3 sequence: CASSGLSFAGELFF. DNA for the CDR3: TGTGCCAGCAGTGGACTTAGTTTCGCCGGGGAGCTGTTTTTT.